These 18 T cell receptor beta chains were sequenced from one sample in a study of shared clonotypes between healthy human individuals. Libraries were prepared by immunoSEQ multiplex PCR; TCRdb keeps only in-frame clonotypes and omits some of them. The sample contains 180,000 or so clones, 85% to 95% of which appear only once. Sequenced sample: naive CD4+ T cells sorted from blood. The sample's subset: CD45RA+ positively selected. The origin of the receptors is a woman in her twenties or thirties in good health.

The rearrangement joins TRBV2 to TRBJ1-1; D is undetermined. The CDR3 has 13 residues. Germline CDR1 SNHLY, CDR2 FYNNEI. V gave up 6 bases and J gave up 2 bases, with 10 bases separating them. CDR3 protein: CASRAFSNTEAFF. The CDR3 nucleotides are TGTGCCAGCAGGGCTTTCAGTAACACTGAAGCTTTCTTT.

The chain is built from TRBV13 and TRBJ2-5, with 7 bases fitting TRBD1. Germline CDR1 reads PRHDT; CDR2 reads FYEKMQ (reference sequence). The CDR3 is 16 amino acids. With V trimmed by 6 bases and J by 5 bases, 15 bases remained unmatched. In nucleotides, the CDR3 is TGTGCCAGCAGACTTTCCGGGACAGCTTCTGTGGAGACCCAGTACTTC. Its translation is CASRLSGTASVETQYF.

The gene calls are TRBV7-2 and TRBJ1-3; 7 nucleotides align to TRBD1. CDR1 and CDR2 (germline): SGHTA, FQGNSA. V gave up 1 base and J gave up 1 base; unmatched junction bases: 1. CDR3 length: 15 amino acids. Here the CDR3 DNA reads TGTGCCAGCAGCTTAGTCAGGGGGTCTGGAAACACCATATATTTT. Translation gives CASSLVRGSGNTIYF. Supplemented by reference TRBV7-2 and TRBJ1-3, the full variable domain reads GAGVSQSPSNKVTEKGKDVELRCDPISGHTALYWYRQSLGQGLEFLIYFQGNSAPDKSGLPSDRFSAERTGGSVSTLTIQRTQQEDSAVYLCASSLVRGSGNTIYFGEGSWLTVV.

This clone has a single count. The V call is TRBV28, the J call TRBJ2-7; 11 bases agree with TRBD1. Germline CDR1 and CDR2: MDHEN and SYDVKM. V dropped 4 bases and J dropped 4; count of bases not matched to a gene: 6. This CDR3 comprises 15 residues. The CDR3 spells CASSSPGTGGYEQYF. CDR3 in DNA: TGTGCCAGCAGTTCTCCGGGGACAGGGGGGTACGAGCAGTACTTC.

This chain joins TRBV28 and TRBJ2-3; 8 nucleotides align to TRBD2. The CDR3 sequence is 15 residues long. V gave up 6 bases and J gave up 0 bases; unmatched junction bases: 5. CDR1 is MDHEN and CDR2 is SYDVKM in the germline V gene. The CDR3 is CASSMTGGSTDTQYF. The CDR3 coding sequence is TGTGCCAGCAGCATGACGGGAGGGAGCACAGATACGCAGTATTTT.

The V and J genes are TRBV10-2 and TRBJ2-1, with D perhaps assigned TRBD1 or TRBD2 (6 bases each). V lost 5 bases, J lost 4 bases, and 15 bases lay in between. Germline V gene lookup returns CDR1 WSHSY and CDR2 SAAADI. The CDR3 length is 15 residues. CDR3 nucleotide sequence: TGCGCCAGCAGTTCCGGGGGCCACAGGTACAATGAGCAGTTCTTC. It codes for CASSSGGHRYNEQFF.

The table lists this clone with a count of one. The CDR3 reads CASSFRQGEAFF. The CDR3 nucleotides are TGCGCCAGCAGCTTCCGACAGGGGGAAGCTTTCTTT. The J gene is TRBJ1-1, the V gene TRBV5-1; 8 bases are a match to TRBD1. The CDR3 consists of 12 residues. J was trimmed by 8 bases and V by 2 bases; bases with no gene match: 2. The germline V gene encodes CDR1 SGHRS and CDR2 YFSETQ.

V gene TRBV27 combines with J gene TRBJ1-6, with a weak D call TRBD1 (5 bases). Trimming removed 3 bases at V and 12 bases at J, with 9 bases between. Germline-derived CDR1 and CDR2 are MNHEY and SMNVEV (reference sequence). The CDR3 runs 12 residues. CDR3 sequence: CASSFKDRPLHF. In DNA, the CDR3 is TGTGCCAGCAGTTTCAAAGACAGACCCCTCCACTTT.

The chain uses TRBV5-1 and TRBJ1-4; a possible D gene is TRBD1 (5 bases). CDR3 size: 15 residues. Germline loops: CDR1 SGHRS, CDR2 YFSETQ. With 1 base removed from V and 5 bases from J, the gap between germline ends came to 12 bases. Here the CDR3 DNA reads TGCGCCAGCAGCTTGCCGGGGGGACCAAATGAAAAACTGTTTTTT. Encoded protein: CASSLPGGPNEKLFF.

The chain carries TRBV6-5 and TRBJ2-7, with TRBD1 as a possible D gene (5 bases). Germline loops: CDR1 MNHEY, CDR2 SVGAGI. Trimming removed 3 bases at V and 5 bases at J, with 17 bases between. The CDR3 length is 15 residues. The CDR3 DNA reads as TGTGCCAGCAGTTATGGAACAGGTCAAGTTAACGAGCAGTACTTC. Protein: CASSYGTGQVNEQYF.

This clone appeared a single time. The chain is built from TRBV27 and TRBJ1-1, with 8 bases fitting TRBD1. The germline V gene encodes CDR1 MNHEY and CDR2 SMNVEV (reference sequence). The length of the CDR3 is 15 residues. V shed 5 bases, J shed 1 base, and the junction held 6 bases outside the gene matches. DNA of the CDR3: TGTGCCAGCAGTCCCCTACAGGGGGAGAACACTGAAGCTTTCTTT. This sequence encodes CASSPLQGENTEAFF.

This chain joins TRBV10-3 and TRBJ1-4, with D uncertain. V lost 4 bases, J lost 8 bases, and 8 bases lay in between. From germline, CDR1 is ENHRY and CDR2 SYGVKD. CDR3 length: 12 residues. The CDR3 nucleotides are TGTGCCATCAGTGGGGAGGCGGAAAAACTGTTTTTT. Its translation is CAISGEAEKLFF.

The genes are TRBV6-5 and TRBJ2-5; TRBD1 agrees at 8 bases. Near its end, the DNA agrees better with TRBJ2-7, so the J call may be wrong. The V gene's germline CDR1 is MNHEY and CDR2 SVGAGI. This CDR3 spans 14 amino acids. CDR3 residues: CASRRTGPSYEQYF. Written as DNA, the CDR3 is TGTGCCAGCAGACGGACAGGGCCCTCCTACGAGCAGTACTTC.

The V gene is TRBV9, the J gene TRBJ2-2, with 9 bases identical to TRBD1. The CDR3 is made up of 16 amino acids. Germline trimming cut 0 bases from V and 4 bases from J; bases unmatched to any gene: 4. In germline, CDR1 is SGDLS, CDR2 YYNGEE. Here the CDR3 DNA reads TGTGCCAGCAGCGTAGCTACAGGGGGCGGCACCGGGGAGCTGTTTTTT. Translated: CASSVATGGGTGELFF. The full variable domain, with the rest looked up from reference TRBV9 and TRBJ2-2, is DSGVTQTPKHLITATGQRVTLRCSPRSGDLSVYWYQQSLDQGLQFLIQYYNGEERAKGNILERFSAQQFPDLHSELNLSSLELGDSALYFCASSVATGGGTGELFFGEGSRLTVL.

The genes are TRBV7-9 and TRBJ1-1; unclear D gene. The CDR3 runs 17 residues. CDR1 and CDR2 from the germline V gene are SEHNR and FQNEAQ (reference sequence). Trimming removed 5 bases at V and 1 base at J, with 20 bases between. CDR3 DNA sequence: TGTGCCAGCAGCCCCGCCCAGCGGGGAGTGAAGAACACTGAAGCTTTCTTT. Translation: CASSPAQRGVKNTEAFF.

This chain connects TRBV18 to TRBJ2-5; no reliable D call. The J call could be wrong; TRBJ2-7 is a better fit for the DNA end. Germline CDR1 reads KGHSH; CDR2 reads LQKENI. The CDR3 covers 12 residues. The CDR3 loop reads CASSPLGYEQYF. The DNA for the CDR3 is TGTGCCAGCTCACCCCTTGGGTACGAGCAGTACTTC.

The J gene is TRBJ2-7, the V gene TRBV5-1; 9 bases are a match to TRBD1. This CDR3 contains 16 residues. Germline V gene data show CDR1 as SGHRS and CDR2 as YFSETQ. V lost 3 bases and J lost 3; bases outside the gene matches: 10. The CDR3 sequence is CASSYLFGTGNYEQYF. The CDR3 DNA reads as TGCGCCAGCAGCTACCTTTTCGGGACAGGGAACTACGAGCAGTACTTC.

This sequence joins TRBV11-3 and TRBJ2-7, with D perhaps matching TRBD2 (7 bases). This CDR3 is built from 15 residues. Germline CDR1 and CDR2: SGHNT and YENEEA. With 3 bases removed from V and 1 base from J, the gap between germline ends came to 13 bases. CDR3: CASSFRGEGSYEQYF. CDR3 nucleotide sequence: TGTGCCAGCAGCTTTAGGGGGGAGGGATCCTACGAGCAGTACTTC. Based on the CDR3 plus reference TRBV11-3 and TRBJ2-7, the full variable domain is EAGVVQSPRYKIIEKKQPVAFWCNPISGHNTLYWYLQNLGQGPELLIRYENEEAVDDSQLPKDRFSAERLKGVDSTLKIQPAELGDSAVYLCASSFRGEGSYEQYFGPGTRLTVT.